These 4 T cell receptor beta chains were sequenced from one sample in a study of blood T cell repertoires in COVID-19. The repertoire was sequenced with immunoSEQ multiplex PCR; TCRdb's copy has only in-frame clones and lacks some. Here the sample spans 130,000 or so clones, roughly 79% being singletons. Sequences were obtained from peripheral blood. These receptors were obtained from a human donor in a cohort sampled during active COVID-19.

The V gene is TRBV5-1, the J gene TRBJ2-3; TRBD2 aligns across 10 bases. CDR1 and CDR2 from the germline V gene are SGHRS and YFSETQ. The CDR3 runs to 14 residues. The J segment lost 6 bases and the V segment lost 5 bases, leaving 6 bases of the junction unmatched. The CDR3 DNA sequence: TGCGCCAGCAGGGCTAGCGGGGGTTTGGATACGCAGTATTTT. It yields the protein CASRASGGLDTQYF.

V usage is TRBV7-2 and J usage is TRBJ2-1; TRBD2 agrees at 8 bases. In germline, CDR1 is SGHTA, CDR2 FQGNSA. Germline trimming cut 1 base from V and 3 bases from J; bases unmatched to any gene: 2. This CDR3 has 15 amino acids. The CDR3 protein is CASSLGLAGYNEQFF. CDR3 sequence (DNA): TGTGCCAGCAGCTTAGGGCTAGCGGGCTACAATGAGCAGTTCTTC.

V and J are TRBV5-4 and TRBJ2-2, with D perhaps matching TRBD2 (7 bases). CDR3 length equals 14 residues. Germline CDR1 and CDR2: SGHNT and YYREEE (reference sequence). V shed 5 bases and J shed 6 bases, with 14 bases lying between them. This CDR3 reads CASSEKGGPGELFF. The CDR3 coding sequence is TGTGCCAGCAGTGAAAAGGGGGGGCCCGGGGAGCTGTTTTTT.

The J gene is TRBJ2-7, the V gene TRBV18; D is uncertain. CDR1 KGHSH and CDR2 LQKENI come from the germline V gene. The V end was cut by 3 bases, the J end by 4 bases, with 7 bases between. The length of the CDR3 is 12 residues. The CDR3 sequence is CASSPREYEQYF. Here the CDR3 DNA reads TGTGCCAGCTCACCTAGAGAGTACGAGCAGTACTTC.